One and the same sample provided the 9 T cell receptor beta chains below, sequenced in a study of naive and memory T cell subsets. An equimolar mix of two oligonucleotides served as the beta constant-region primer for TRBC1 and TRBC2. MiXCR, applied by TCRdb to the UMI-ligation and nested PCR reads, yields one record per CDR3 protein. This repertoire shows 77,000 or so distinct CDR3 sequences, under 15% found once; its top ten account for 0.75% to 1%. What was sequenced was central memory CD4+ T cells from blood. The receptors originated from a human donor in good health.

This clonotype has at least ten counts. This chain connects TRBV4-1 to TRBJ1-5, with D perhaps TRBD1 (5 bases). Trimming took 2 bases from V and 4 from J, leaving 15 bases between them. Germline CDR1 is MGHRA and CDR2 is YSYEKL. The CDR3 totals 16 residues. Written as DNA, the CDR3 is TGCGCCAGCAGCCAACGAAATCAGGGAAGAAATCAGCCCCAGCATTTT. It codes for CASSQRNQGRNQPQHF.

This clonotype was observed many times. The CDR3 nucleotides read TGTGCCAGCAGTGAACAGATATTCTACGAGCAGTACTTC. Encoded protein: CASSEQIFYEQYF. The chain carries TRBV2 and TRBJ2-7; D remains ambiguous. V gave up 2 bases and J gave up 3 bases, with 8 bases separating them. The CDR3 covers 13 residues. The germline gives CDR1 SNHLY, CDR2 FYNNEI.

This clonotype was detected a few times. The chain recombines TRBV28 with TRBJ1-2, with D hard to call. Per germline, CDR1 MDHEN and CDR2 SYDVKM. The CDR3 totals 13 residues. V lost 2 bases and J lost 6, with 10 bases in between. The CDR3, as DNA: TGTGCCAGCAGTTTAGACGATACTCATGGCTACACCTTC. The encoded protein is CASSLDDTHGYTF.

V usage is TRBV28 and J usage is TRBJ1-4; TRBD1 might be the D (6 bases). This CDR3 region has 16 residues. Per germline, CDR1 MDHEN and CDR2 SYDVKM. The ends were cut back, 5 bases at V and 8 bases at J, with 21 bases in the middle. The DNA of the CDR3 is TGTGCCAGCAGTCCTCCTACAGGGCTTCTTGGGGAAAAACTGTTTTTT. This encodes CASSPPTGLLGEKLFF. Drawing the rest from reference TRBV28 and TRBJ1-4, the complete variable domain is DVKVTQSSRYLVKRTGEKVFLECVQDMDHENMFWYRQDPGLGLRLIYFSYDVKMKEKGDIPEGYSVSREKKERFSLILESASTNQTSMYLCASSPPTGLLGEKLFFGSGTQLSVL.

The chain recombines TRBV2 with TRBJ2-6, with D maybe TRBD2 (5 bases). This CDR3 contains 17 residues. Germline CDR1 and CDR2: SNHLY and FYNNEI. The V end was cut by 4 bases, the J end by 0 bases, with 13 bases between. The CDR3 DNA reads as TGTGCCAGCAGTGTCAGCGGCTCATTCTCTGGGGCCAACGTCCTGACTTTC. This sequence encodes CASSVSGSFSGANVLTF. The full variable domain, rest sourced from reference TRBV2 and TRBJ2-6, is EPEVTQTPSHQVTQMGQEVILRCVPISNHLYFYWYRQILGQKVEFLVSFYNNEISEKSEIFDDQFSVERPDGSNFTLKIRSTKLEDSAMYFCASSVSGSFSGANVLTFGAGSRLTVL.

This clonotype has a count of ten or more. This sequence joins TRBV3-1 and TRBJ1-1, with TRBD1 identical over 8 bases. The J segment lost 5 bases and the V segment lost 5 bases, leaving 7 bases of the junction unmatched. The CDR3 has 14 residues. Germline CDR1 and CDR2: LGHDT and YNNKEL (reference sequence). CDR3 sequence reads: CASSRGQGGTEAFF. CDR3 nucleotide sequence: TGTGCCAGCAGCAGAGGACAGGGCGGAACTGAAGCTTTCTTT.

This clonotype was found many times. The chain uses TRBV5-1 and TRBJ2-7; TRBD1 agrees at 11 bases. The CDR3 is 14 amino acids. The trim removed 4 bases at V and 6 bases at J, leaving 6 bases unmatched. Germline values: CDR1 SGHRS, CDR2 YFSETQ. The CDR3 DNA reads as TGCGCCAGCAGCGCAGGGACAGGGGGAGTCGAGCAGTACTTC. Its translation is CASSAGTGGVEQYF.

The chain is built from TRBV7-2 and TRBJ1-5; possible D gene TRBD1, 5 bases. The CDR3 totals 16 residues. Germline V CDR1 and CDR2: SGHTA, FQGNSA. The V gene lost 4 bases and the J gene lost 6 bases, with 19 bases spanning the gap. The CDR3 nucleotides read TGTGCCAGCAGCTCAGCCGGGACGTCAAGGGGTCAGCCCCAGCATTTT. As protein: CASSSAGTSRGQPQHF.

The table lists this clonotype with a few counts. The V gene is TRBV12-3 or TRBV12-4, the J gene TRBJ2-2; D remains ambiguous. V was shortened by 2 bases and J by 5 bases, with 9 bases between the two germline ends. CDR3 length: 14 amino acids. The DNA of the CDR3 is TGTGCCAGCAGTTTAAATCTGATGACCGGGGAGCTGTTTTTT. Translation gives CASSLNLMTGELFF.